Below are 10 T cell receptor beta chains sequenced from a single sample in a study of T cell changes during pregnancy in multiple sclerosis. The data were produced by immunoSEQ multiplex PCR, yet TCRdb's version contains in-frame clones alone and is incomplete. The repertoire includes some 81,000 clones, around 91% of them detected once, and around 2% sits in the top ten. The source was peripheral blood, collected before pregnancy. These receptors all come from a female donor with multiple sclerosis, enrolled in a pregnancy study.

This chain connects TRBV6-5 to TRBJ2-1; 9 bases are a match to TRBD2. CDR1 MNHEY and CDR2 SVGAGI come from the germline V gene. Trimming took 8 bases from V and 6 from J; bases not matched to a gene: 11. The CDR3 is 15 amino acids. CDR3 in amino acids: CASVHPRGGVNEQFF. DNA of the CDR3: TGTGCCAGCGTCCATCCGCGGGGGGGGGTCAATGAGCAGTTCTTC.

J is TRBJ1-1 and V is TRBV10-3, with 9 bases that match TRBD1. This CDR3 has 13 amino acids. V lost 7 bases to trimming and J lost 4 bases; unmatched junction nucleotides: 4. CDR1 is ENHRY and CDR2 is SYGVKD in the germline V gene. The CDR3 reads CAITLDRGTEAFF. CDR3 DNA sequence: TGTGCCATCACCCTGGACAGGGGCACTGAAGCTTTCTTT.

The chain links TRBV4-1 to TRBJ1-1; 11 bases are a match to TRBD1. Losses at the gene ends were 0 bases for V and 3 bases for J; bases not matched to a gene: 6. Germline CDR1 reads MGHRA; CDR2 reads YSYEKL. This CDR3 has 17 amino acids. The CDR3 sequence is CASSQDGTGGTDTEAFF. Written as DNA, the CDR3 is TGCGCCAGCAGCCAAGACGGGACAGGGGGTACGGACACTGAAGCTTTCTTT.

The V gene is TRBV11-1, the J gene TRBJ1-6; possibly TRBD1 for D (5 bases). The length of the CDR3 is 13 residues. The germline V gene encodes CDR1 SGHAT and CDR2 FQDESV (reference sequence). V lost 3 bases to trimming and J lost 8 bases, with 8 bases between them. The CDR3, as DNA: TGTGCCAGCAGCTTCGGGACTGATTCACCCCTCCACTTT. This gives the protein CASSFGTDSPLHF.

Concerning this clone itself: Within the sample, other DNA sequences also encode this same CDR3. The chain uses TRBV6-4 and TRBJ2-1, with 8 bases aligning to TRBD2. V gave up 0 bases and J gave up 4 bases; unmatched junction bases: 2. Germline V gene sequence: CDR1 MRHNA, CDR2 SNTAGT. CDR3 size: 15 residues. CDR3 region: CASSDSAGGYNEQFF. In nucleotides, the CDR3 is TGTGCCAGCAGTGACTCTGCGGGGGGTTACAATGAGCAGTTCTTC.

The genes are TRBV6-5 and TRBJ2-1; D is possibly TRBD1 (6 bases). The CDR3 runs to 15 residues. Trimming pared 6 bases from V and 0 bases from J, leaving 12 bases between. Germline assignment: CDR1 MNHEY and CDR2 SVGAGI. The CDR3 DNA reads TGTGCCAGCAGGAACAGGGCCAGCTCCTACAATGAGCAGTTCTTC. This gives the protein CASRNRASSYNEQFF.

This chain connects TRBV15 to TRBJ1-2; possibly TRBD1 for D (6 bases). The germline V gene has CDR1 LNHNV and CDR2 YYDKDF (reference sequence). Trimming pared 8 bases from V and 3 bases from J, leaving 13 bases between. CDR3 length equals 13 residues. CDR3 nucleotide sequence: TGTGCCACCTCGGGGGGCGCTTACTATGGCTACACCTTC. Protein product: CATSGGAYYGYTF.

V gene TRBV12-5 combines with J gene TRBJ2-3; 8 nucleotides match TRBD1. Germline trimming cut 1 base from V and 2 bases from J; bases unmatched to any gene: 2. The germline CDR1 and CDR2 sequences are LGHNT and FRNRAP. This CDR3 contains 15 residues. In DNA, the CDR3 is TGTGCTAGTGGTTTGGGGACAGGGCACACAGATACGCAGTATTTT. It specifies CASGLGTGHTDTQYF.

V and J are TRBV15 and TRBJ1-5, with 8 nucleotides matching TRBD1. The CDR3 runs to 14 residues. The V gene end was trimmed by 3 bases and the J gene end by 6 bases; junction bases not matched to a gene: 4. In germline, CDR1 is LNHNV, CDR2 YYDKDF (reference sequence). The CDR3 bases are TGTGCCACCAGCAGGGCAGGGGGCGCTCAGCCCCAGCATTTT. Residues: CATSRAGGAQPQHF.

V and J are TRBV11-2 and TRBJ2-1, with D possibly TRBD1 on 5 matching bases. Trimming stripped 5 bases from V and 0 bases from J, with 14 bases between. Germline CDR1 reads SGHAT; CDR2 reads FQNNGV. This CDR3 has 16 amino acids. CDR3 nucleotides: TGTGCCAGCAGCCCAGTTAGGGGTAGCTCCTACAATGAGCAGTTCTTC. Translated, it gives CASSPVRGSSYNEQFF.